What follows are 14 T cell receptor beta chains derived from one specimen sequenced in a study of healthy donors' naive CD4 and CD8 T cells. Starting from around 500 ng of total RNA, TCR libraries were made with linear amplification. MiXCR, applied by TCRdb to the reads, yields one record per CDR3 protein. In the table there are 150,000 to 200,000 distinct CDR3 sequences, over 60% of which are singletons. Sequences were obtained from naive CD4+ and CD8+ T cells sorted from blood, pooled from several donors. These receptors were obtained from a pool of human donors in good health; the sample pools cells from several healthy donors.

The chain uses TRBV19 and TRBJ2-1; 9 bases line up with TRBD2. CDR1 and CDR2 (germline): LNHDA, SQIVND (reference sequence). CDR3 size: 14 residues. The junction had 4 bases not matched to a gene; V was cut back by 5 bases and J by 5 bases. The CDR3 here is CASSFGLANNEQFF. CDR3 DNA: TGTGCCAGTAGTTTCGGACTAGCGAACAATGAGCAGTTCTTC. The complete variable domain, with remaining parts taken from reference TRBV19 and TRBJ2-1, reads DGGITQSPKYLFRKEGQNVTLSCEQNLNHDAMYWYRQDPGQGLRLIYYSQIVNDFQKGDIAEGYSVSREKKESFPLTVTSAQKNPTAFYLCASSFGLANNEQFFGPGTRLTVL.

The chain joins TRBV27 to TRBJ1-6, with D unclear. The ends were cut back, 0 bases at V and 14 bases at J, with 11 bases in the middle. Per the germline V gene, CDR1 is MNHEY and CDR2 is SMNVEV (reference sequence). This CDR3 has 13 amino acids. In nucleotides, the CDR3 is TGTGCCAGCAGTTTATCGGGCCAACAGACCCTCCACTTT. Protein sequence: CASSLSGQQTLHF.

The gene calls are TRBV19 and TRBJ2-3; TRBD2 agrees at 9 bases. In germline, CDR1 is LNHDA, CDR2 SQIVND (reference sequence). The CDR3 is 17 amino acids. V shed 4 bases, J shed 2 bases, and the junction held 10 bases outside the gene matches. CDR3 sequence reads: CASSSPRAGGATDTQYF. For the CDR3, the DNA is TGTGCCAGTAGTAGCCCTCGAGCGGGGGGAGCCACAGATACGCAGTATTTT.

This chain joins TRBV30 and TRBJ1-5, with D possibly being TRBD1 (5 bases). This CDR3 contains 14 residues. With 2 bases removed from V and 13 bases from J, the gap between germline ends came to 21 bases. Germline lookup yields CDR1 GTSNPN and CDR2 SVGIG (reference sequence). In DNA, the CDR3 is TGTGCCTGGAGTCCTACCGGGACCCCTCCTTTTCAGCATTTT. Amino acids: CAWSPTGTPPFQHF. The variable domain in full, completed from reference TRBV30 and TRBJ1-5, reads SQTIHQWPATLVQPVGSPLSLECTVEGTSNPNLYWYRQAAGRGLQLLFYSVGIGQISSEVPQNLSASRPQDRQFILSSKKLLLSDSGFYLCAWSPTGTPPFQHFGDGTRLSIL.

The rearrangement links TRBV7-8 to TRBJ2-5; TRBD2 matches 12 bases. After removal of 4 bases from V and 1 base from J, the junction contained 4 bases not matched to a gene. Germline V gene sequence: CDR1 SGHVS, CDR2 FQNEAQ. The CDR3 covers 16 residues. The CDR3 sequence is CASSSSTSGSQETQYF. In DNA, the CDR3 is TGTGCCAGCAGCTCGTCGACTAGCGGGAGCCAAGAGACCCAGTACTTC.

This clonotype was observed a few times. The chain uses TRBV29-1 and TRBJ2-7; D may be TRBD1 (6 bases). The length of the CDR3 is 15 residues. The germline V and J ends were trimmed by 0 bases and 3 bases, with 15 bases remaining between them. CDR1 and CDR2 (germline): SQVTM, ANQGSEA. This chain's CDR3 is CSVEDPAGDDYEQYF. The CDR3 region has the DNA TGCAGCGTTGAAGATCCGGCAGGGGACGACTACGAGCAGTACTTC.

The rearrangement links TRBV19 to TRBJ2-3; D may be TRBD2 (5 bases). This CDR3 region has 14 residues. V was cut by 3 bases and J by 2 bases, with 9 bases left in between. Germline V gene sequence: CDR1 LNHDA, CDR2 SQIVND (reference sequence). The CDR3 nucleotides are TGTGCCAGTAGTATTTCGGGGTACACAGATACGCAGTATTTT. Protein: CASSISGYTDTQYF. The entire variable domain, with the rest obtained from reference TRBV19 and TRBJ2-3, is as follows: DGGITQSPKYLFRKEGQNVTLSCEQNLNHDAMYWYRQDPGQGLRLIYYSQIVNDFQKGDIAEGYSVSREKKESFPLTVTSAQKNPTAFYLCASSISGYTDTQYFGPGTRLTVL.

This chain links TRBV19 with TRBJ2-7, with D possibly being TRBD2 (5 bases). Germline V CDR1 and CDR2: LNHDA, SQIVND (reference sequence). The CDR3 has 14 residues. With 8 bases removed from V and 2 bases from J, the gap between germline ends came to 16 bases. The CDR3 region is CASGETTLPYEQYF. The CDR3 region has the DNA TGTGCCAGTGGAGAGACTACCCTCCCCTACGAGCAGTACTTC.

The chain uses TRBV7-2 and TRBJ2-4; weak D call: TRBD1 (6 bases). The germline V gene has CDR1 SGHTA and CDR2 FQGNSA. This CDR3 is 14 amino acids long. With 5 bases removed from V and 8 bases from J, the gap between germline ends came to 16 bases. The CDR3 here is CASSPHRELDIQYF. The CDR3, as DNA: TGTGCCAGCAGCCCTCACAGGGAATTAGACATTCAGTACTTC.

The chain employs TRBV29-1 and TRBJ1-1; D not certain. V dropped 5 bases and J dropped 1 base, with 8 bases sitting between them. The CDR3 extends over 12 amino acids. Germline V gives CDR1 SQVTM, CDR2 ANQGSEA. The CDR3 DNA reads TGCAGCGTTCTTGGCAGGAACACTGAAGCTTTCTTT. Its translation is CSVLGRNTEAFF.

The rearrangement uses TRBV20-1 and TRBJ2-7; D unresolved. Trimming took off 3 bases at V and 0 bases at J, with 6 bases between the two ends. Germline V gene data show CDR1 as DFQATT and CDR2 as SNEGSKA (reference sequence). The length of the CDR3 is 12 residues. CDR3 in amino acids: CSASTNSYEQYF. The CDR3 DNA follows: TGCAGTGCTAGCACAAACTCCTACGAGCAGTACTTC.

The V call is TRBV19, the J call TRBJ2-7; D is possibly TRBD1 (5 bases). The length of the CDR3 is 15 residues. The V end was cut by 1 base, the J end by 0 bases, with 10 bases between. Germline lookup yields CDR1 LNHDA and CDR2 SQIVND (reference sequence). The chain's CDR3 is CASSIGGQGSYEQYF. The CDR3 DNA reads TGTGCCAGTAGTATAGGCGGTCAGGGCTCCTACGAGCAGTACTTC.

In the case of this clonotype: Germline and junction disagree at one end, which may indicate a read error. The J gene is TRBJ2-1, the V gene TRBV29-1; tentative D call: TRBD2 (5 bases). CDR1 is SQVTM and CDR2 is ANQGSEA in the germline V gene. The CDR3 consists of 11 residues. CDR3 amino acids: CSVEDRIARIF. Here the CDR3 DNA reads TGCAGCGTTGAAGATCGGATAGCGAGGATCTTC.

The rearrangement uses TRBV29-1 and TRBJ2-7, with D maybe TRBD2 (5 bases). Trimming pared 3 bases from V and 0 bases from J, leaving 18 bases between. The length of the CDR3 is 16 residues. In germline, CDR1 is SQVTM, CDR2 ANQGSEA. This CDR3 is CSVEVLAPGSSYEQYF. The DNA of the CDR3 is TGCAGCGTTGAGGTCCTAGCTCCGGGGAGCTCCTACGAGCAGTACTTC.